This entry lists 8 T cell receptor beta chains sequenced from one sample in a study of T cell responses to AZD1222 COVID-19 vaccine. TCRdb's table, derived via immunoSEQ multiplex PCR, lists solely in-frame clones and lacks some. The sample carries fewer than 200,000 clones, about 92% recorded once. Here the sequenced sample was peripheral blood, taken on day 0 of AZD1222 vaccination. The receptor source for this set is an adult in good health.

V and J are TRBV3-1 (or the pseudogene TRBV3-2) and TRBJ2-1, with 7 bases fitting TRBD1. The V and J ends lost 9 bases and 8 bases, in that order; junction bases with no gene match: 4. CDR1 is LGHDT, CDR2 YNNKEL, per germline (reference sequence). CDR3 length: 11 residues. CDR3 region: CASTGVDEQFF. The CDR3 bases are TGTGCCAGTACAGGGGTGGATGAGCAGTTCTTC.

The rearrangement joins TRBV2 to TRBJ1-5; D may be TRBD1 (5 bases). With 6 bases removed from V and 4 bases from J, the gap between germline ends came to 13 bases. CDR1 is SNHLY, CDR2 FYNNEI, per germline. This CDR3 region has 14 residues. In nucleotides, the CDR3 is TGTGCCAGCAGGAGAAGACAGATAAATCAGCCCCAGCATTTT. Its protein is CASRRRQINQPQHF.

The chain carries TRBV11-3 and TRBJ2-7; D ambiguous. The CDR3 contains 14 residues. The germline V and J ends were trimmed by 5 bases and 2 bases, with 13 bases remaining between them. Looked up from germline, CDR1 is SGHNT and CDR2 is YENEEA. The DNA for the CDR3 is TGTGCCAGCAGCCCTACCGGCCAAACCTACGAGCAGTACTTC. It codes for CASSPTGQTYEQYF.

This chain links TRBV11-2 with TRBJ1-6; TRBD1 agrees at 10 bases. Trimming took 5 bases from V and 0 from J; bases not matched to a gene: 10. Per germline, CDR1 SGHAT and CDR2 FQNNGV. This CDR3 comprises 19 residues. CDR3 in amino acids: CASSPRTGGHSSYNSPLHF. CDR3 bases: TGTGCCAGCAGCCCTCGGACAGGGGGACACAGCTCCTATAATTCACCCCTCCACTTT.

V and J are TRBV28 and TRBJ2-7, with 8 bases lining up with TRBD2. The CDR3 loop spans 13 amino acids. Germline loops: CDR1 MDHEN, CDR2 SYDVKM. Trimming at V came to 5 bases and at J to 5 bases, leaving 5 bases not matched to a gene. CDR3 in amino acids: CASSTSGTNEQYF. CDR3 sequence (DNA): TGTGCCAGCAGTACTAGCGGTACCAACGAGCAGTACTTC.

The chain couples TRBV7-8 to TRBJ2-7; tentatively, D is TRBD2 (6 bases). The V gene's germline CDR1 is SGHVS and CDR2 FQNEAQ. The CDR3 runs 14 residues. Trimming removed 0 bases at V and 2 bases at J, with 8 bases between. The DNA of the CDR3 is TGTGCCAGCAGCTTAGCACCTAGCGCCTACGAGCAGTACTTC. Translation gives CASSLAPSAYEQYF.

J is TRBJ1-5 and V is TRBV24-1; 9 bases agree with TRBD1. The CDR3 extends over 14 amino acids. V gave up 9 bases and J gave up 6 bases; unmatched junction bases: 8. Germline CDR1 and CDR2: KGHDR and SFDVKD. In DNA, the CDR3 is TGTGCCACCGCGGACAGGGGAGGAGGTCAGCCCCAGCATTTT. Amino acid sequence: CATADRGGGQPQHF.

The chain carries TRBV11-2 and TRBJ1-1; unclear D gene. The CDR3 is 13 residues long. Germline values: CDR1 SGHAT, CDR2 FQNNGV. V was clipped by 3 bases and J by 0 bases, with 5 bases between them. This CDR3 is CASSFSLNTEAFF. CDR3 nucleotide sequence: TGTGCCAGCAGCTTCTCCCTGAACACTGAAGCTTTCTTT.